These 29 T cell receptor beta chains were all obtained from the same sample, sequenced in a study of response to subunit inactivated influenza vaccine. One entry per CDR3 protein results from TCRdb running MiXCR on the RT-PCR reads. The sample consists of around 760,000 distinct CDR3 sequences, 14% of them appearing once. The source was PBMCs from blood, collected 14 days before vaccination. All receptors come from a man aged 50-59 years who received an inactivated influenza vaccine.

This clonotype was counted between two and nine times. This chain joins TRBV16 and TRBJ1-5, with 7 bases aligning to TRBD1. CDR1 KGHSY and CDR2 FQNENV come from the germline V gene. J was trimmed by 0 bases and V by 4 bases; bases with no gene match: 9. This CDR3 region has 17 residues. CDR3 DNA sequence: TGTGCCAGCAGCCTACATGACAGGGCTTATAGCAATCAGCCCCAGCATTTT. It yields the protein CASSLHDRAYSNQPQHF. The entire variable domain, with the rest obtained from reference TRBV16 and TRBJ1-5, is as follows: GEEVAQTPKHLVRGEGQKAKLYCAPIKGHSYVFWYQQVLKNEFKFLISFQNENVFDETGMPKERFSAKCLPNSPCSLEIQATKLEDSAVYFCASSLHDRAYSNQPQHFGDGTRLSIL.

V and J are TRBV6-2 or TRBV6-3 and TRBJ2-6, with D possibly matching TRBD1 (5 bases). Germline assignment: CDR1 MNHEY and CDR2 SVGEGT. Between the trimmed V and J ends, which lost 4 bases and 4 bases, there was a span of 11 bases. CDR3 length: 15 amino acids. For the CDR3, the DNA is TGTGCCAGCAGTTTCCTGAAGGGGGGGGCCAACGTCCTGACTTTC. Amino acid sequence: CASSFLKGGANVLTF.

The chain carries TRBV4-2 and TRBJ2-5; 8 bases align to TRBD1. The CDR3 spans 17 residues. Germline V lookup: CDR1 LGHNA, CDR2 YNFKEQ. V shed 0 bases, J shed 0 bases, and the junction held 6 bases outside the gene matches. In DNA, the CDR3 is TGTGCCAGCAGCCAAGAGGTCTGGACAGGGTACCAAGAGACCCAGTACTTC. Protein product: CASSQEVWTGYQETQYF.

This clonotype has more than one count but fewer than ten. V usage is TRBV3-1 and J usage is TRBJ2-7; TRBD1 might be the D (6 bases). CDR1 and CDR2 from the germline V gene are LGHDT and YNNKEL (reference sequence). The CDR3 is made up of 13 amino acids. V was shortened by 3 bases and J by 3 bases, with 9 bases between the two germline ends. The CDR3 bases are TGTGCCAGCAGCCAGATACAGGGCTACGAGCAGTACTTC. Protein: CASSQIQGYEQYF.

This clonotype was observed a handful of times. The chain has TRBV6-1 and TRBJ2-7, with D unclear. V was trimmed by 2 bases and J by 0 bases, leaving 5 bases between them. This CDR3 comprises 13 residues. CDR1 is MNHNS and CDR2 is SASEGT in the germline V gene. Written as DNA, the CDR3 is TGTGCCAGCAGTGAAAACAGCTCCTACGAGCAGTACTTC. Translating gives CASSENSSYEQYF.

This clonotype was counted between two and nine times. CDR3 nucleotides: TGTGCCAGCAGCCAAGATTCTACTAGCGGGAGGGCCATCCACAATGAGCAGTTCTTC. Its protein is CASSQDSTSGRAIHNEQFF. This chain links TRBV4-2 with TRBJ2-1; 13 bases are a match to TRBD2. The CDR3 contains 19 residues. The trim removed 0 bases at V and 5 bases at J, leaving 10 bases unmatched. CDR1 and CDR2 (germline): LGHNA, YNFKEQ.

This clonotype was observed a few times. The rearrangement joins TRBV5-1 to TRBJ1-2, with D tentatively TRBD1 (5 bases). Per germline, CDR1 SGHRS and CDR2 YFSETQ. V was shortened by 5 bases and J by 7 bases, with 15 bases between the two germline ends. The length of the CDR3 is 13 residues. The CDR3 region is CASSEGRRFGYTF. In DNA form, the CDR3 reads TGCGCCAGCAGTGAGGGGAGAAGGTTTGGCTACACCTTC.

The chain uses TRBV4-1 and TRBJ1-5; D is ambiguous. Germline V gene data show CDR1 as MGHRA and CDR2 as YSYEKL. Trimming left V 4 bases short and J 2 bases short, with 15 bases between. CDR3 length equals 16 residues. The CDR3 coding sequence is TGCGCCAGCAGCCCCCAGAGTTTTGGGGGCAATCAGCCCCAGCATTTT. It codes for CASSPQSFGGNQPQHF.

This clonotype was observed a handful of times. CDR3 region: CASSLDPGNMNTEAFF. For the CDR3, the DNA is TGTGCCAGCAGTTTAGACCCGGGGAACATGAACACTGAAGCTTTCTTT. The rearrangement uses TRBV12-3 or TRBV12-4 and TRBJ1-1, with D unresolved. This CDR3 is 16 amino acids long. Trimming left V 1 base short and J 0 bases short, with 12 bases between.

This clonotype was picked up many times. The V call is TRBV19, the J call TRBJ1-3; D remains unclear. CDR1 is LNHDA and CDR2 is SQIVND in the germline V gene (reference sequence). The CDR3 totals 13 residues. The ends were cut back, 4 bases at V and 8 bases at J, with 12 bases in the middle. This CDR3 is CASSTTLADTIYF. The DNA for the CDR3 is TGTGCCAGTAGTACGACCTTAGCGGACACCATATATTTT.

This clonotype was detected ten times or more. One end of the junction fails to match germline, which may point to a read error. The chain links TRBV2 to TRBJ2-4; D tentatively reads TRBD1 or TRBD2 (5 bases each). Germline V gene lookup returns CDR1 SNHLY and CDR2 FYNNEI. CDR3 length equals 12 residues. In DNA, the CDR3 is TGTGCCAGCAGTGACTCGCTCGGGGCCCAGCACTTC. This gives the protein CASSDSLGAQHF.

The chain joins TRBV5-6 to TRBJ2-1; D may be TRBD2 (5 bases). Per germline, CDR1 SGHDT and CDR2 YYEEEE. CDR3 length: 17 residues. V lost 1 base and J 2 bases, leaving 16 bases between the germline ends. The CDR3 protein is CASSLWRTRRTYNEQFF. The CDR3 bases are TGTGCCAGCAGCTTGTGGCGGACCAGGAGGACCTACAATGAGCAGTTCTTC.

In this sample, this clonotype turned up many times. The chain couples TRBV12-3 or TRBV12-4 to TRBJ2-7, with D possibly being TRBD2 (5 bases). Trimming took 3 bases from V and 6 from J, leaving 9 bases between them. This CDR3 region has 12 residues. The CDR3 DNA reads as TGTGCCAGCAGTTTTCGGACTTCCGAGCAGTACTTC. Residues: CASSFRTSEQYF.

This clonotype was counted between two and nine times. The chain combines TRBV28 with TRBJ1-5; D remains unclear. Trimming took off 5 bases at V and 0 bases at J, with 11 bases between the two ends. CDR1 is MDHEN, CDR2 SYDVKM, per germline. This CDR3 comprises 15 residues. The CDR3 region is CASSLPSGSNQPQHF. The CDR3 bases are TGTGCCAGCAGTCTACCGTCCGGTAGCAATCAGCCCCAGCATTTT.

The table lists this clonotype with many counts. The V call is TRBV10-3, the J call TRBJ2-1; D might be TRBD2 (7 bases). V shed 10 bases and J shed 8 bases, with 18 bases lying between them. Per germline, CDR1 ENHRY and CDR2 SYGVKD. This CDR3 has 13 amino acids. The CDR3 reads CATLRGAADEQFF. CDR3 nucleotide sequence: TGTGCCACCCTTCGGGGGGCCGCGGATGAGCAGTTCTTC.

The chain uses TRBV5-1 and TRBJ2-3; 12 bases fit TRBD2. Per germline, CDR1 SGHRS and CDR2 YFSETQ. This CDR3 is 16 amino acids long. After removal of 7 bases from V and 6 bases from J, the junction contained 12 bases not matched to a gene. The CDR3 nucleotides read TGCGCCAGCTACGGGCCTAGCGGGGGGGCCAGGGATACGCAGTATTTT. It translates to CASYGPSGGARDTQYF.

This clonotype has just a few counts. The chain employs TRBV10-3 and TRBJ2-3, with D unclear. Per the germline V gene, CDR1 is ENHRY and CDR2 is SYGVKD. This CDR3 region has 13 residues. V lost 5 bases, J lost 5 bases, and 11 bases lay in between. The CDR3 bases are TGTGCCATCAGTCTCCCAGGTGGAGATACGCAGTATTTT. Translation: CAISLPGGDTQYF.

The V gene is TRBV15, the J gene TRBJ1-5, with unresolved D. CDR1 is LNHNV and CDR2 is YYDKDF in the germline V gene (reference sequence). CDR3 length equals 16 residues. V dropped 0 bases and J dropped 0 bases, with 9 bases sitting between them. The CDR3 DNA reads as TGTGCCACCAGCAGAGATAATCCAGTTAGCAATCAGCCCCAGCATTTT. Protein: CATSRDNPVSNQPQHF.

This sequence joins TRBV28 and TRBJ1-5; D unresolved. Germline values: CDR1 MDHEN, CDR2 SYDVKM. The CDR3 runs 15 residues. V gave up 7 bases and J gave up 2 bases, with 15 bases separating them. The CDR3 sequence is CASNPLGGGNQPQHF. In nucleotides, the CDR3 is TGTGCCAGCAACCCCTTAGGAGGCGGCAATCAGCCCCAGCATTTT.

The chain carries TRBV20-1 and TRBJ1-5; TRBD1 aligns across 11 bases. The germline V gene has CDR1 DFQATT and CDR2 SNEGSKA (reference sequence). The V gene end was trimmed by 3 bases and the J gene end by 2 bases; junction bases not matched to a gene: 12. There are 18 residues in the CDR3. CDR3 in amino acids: CSASGPGQGDIGNQPQHF. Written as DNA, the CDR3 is TGCAGTGCTAGTGGCCCGGGACAGGGGGACATAGGCAATCAGCCCCAGCATTTT.

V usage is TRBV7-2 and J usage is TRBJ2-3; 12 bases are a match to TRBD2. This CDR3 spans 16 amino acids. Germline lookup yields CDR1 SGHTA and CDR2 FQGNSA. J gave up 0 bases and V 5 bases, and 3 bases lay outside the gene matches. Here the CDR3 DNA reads TGTGCCAGCAGCGTCGGGACTAGCGGGAGCACAGATACGCAGTATTTT. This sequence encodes CASSVGTSGSTDTQYF.

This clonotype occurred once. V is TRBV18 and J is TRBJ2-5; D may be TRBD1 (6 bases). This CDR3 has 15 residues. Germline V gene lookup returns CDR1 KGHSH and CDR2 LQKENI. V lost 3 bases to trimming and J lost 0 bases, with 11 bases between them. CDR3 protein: CASSPDRQYQETQYF. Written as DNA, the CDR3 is TGTGCCAGCTCACCCGACAGGCAGTACCAAGAGACCCAGTACTTC.

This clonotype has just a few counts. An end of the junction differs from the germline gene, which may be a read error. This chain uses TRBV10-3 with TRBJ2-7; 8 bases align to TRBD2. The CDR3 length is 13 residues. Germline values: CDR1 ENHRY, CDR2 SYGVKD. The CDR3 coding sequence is TGTGCCATCAGTGGAGCGGGAGATGGATCTAGGAACTTC. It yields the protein CAISGAGDGSRNF.

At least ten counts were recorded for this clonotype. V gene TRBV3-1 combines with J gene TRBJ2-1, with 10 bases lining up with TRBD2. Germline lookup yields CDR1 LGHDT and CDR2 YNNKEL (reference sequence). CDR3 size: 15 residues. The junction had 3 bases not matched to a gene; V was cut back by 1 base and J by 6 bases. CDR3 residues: CASSQGTSGLNEQFF. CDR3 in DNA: TGTGCCAGCAGCCAAGGGACTAGCGGCCTCAATGAGCAGTTCTTC.

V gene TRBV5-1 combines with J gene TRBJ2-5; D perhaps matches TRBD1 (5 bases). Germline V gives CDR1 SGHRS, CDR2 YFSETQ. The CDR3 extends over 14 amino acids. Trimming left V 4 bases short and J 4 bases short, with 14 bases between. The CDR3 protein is CASSTPQGTETQYF. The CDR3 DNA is TGCGCCAGCAGCACTCCTCAGGGTACAGAGACCCAGTACTTC. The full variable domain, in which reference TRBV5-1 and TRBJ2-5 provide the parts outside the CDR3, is KAGVTQTPRYLIKTRGQQVTLSCSPISGHRSVSWYQQTPGQGLQFLFEYFSETQRNKGNFPGRFSGRQFSNSRSEMNVSTLELGDSALYLCASSTPQGTETQYFGPGTRLLVL.

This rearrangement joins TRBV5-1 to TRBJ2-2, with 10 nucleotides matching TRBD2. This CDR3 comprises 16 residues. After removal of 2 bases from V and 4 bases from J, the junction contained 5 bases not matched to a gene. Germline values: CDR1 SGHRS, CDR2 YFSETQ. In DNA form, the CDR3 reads TGCGCCAGCAGCTTATCTAGCGGGAGAACCACCGGGGAGCTGTTTTTT. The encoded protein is CASSLSSGRTTGELFF.

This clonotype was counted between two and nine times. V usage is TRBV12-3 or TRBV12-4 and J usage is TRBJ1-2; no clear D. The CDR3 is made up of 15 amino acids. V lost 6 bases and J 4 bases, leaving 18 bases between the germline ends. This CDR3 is CASRHRGLEGYGYTF. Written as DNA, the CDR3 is TGTGCCAGCAGGCATAGAGGGTTAGAGGGCTATGGCTACACCTTC.

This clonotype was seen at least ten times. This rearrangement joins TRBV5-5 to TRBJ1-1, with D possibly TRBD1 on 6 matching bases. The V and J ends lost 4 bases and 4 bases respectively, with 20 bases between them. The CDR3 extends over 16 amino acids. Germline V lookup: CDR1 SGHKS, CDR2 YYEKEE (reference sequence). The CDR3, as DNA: TGTGCCAGCAGCCCTACCCTGGTGCAGGGGACCACTGAAGCTTTCTTT. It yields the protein CASSPTLVQGTTEAFF.

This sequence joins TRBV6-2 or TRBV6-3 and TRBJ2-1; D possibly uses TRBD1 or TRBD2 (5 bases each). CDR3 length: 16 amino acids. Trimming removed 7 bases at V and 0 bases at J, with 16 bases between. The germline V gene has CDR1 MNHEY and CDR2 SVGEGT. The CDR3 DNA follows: TGTGCCAGCACCCCAGGGACGTTAAGCTCCTACAATGAGCAGTTCTTC. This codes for CASTPGTLSSYNEQFF.